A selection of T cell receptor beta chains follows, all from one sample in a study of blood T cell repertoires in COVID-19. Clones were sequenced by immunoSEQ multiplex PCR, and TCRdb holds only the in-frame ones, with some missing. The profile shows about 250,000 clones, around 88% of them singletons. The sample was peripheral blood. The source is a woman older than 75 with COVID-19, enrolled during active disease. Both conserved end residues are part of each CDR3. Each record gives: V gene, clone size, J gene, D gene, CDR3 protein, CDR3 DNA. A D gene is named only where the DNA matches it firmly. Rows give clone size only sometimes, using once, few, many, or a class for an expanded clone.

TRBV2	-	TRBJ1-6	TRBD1	CASSDSSDRVSPLHF	TGTGCCAGCAGCGACAGTTCGGACAGGGTTTCACCCCTCCACTTT
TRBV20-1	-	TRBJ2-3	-	CSASPITEGADTQYF	TGCAGTGCTAGTCCCATCACCGAAGGGGCAGATACGCAGTATTTT
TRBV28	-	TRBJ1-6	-	CASSPRGNSPLHF	TGTGCCAGCAGCCCTCGGGGTAATTCACCCCTCCACTTT
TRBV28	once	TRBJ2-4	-	CASGGASGNIQYF	TGTGCCAGCGGGGGCGCCTCGGGGAACATTCAGTACTTC
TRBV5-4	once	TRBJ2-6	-	CASSQYSGAGANVLTF	TGTGCCAGCAGCCAATATTCAGGGGCTGGGGCCAACGTCCTGACTTTC
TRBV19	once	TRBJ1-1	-	CASSIVRQGGLANTEAFF	TGTGCCAGTAGTATAGTTCGCCAGGGAGGGTTGGCGAACACTGAAGCTTTCTTT
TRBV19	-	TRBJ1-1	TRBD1	CASSSGQPVKREAFF	TGTGCCAGTAGTTCGGGACAGCCGGTTAAACGGGAAGCTTTCTTT
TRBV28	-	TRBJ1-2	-	CASSPTRVPYGYTF	TGTGCCAGCAGTCCAACCAGGGTACCCTATGGCTACACCTTC
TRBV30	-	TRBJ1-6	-	CACSTGNSPLHF	TGTGCCTGTTCGACAGGTAATTCACCCCTCCACTTT
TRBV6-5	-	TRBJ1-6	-	CASSYSGGMYNSPLHF	TGTGCCAGCAGTTACTCTGGAGGGATGTATAATTCACCCCTCCACTTT
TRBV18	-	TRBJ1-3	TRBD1	CASSPTGGFSGNTIYF	TGTGCCAGCTCACCAACAGGGGGATTCTCTGGAAACACCATATATTTT
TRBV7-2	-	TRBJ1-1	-	CASSQSPNTEAFF	TGTGCCAGCAGCCAGTCACCGAACACTGAAGCTTTCTTT
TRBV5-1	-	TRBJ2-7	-	CASSLANSAGYEQYF	TGCGCCAGCAGCTTGGCGAATAGCGCCGGCTACGAGCAGTACTTC
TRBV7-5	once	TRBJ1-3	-	CARSQGNTGNTIYF	TGTGCCAGAAGCCAGGGTAATACTGGAAACACCATATATTTT
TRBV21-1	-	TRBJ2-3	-	CASRSKCGTGGTDTQYF	TGTGCCAGCAGAAGCAAATGTGGGACAGGGGGCACAGATACGCAGTATTTT
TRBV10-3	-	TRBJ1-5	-	CAISDNNQPQHF	TGTGCCATCAGTGATAACAATCAGCCCCAGCATTTT
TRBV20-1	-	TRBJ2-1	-	CSASPRDSRNEQFF	TGCAGTGCTAGTCCCAGGGACTCGAGGAATGAGCAGTTCTTC
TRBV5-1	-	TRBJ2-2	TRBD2	CASSGGGTNTGELFF	TGCGCCAGCAGCGGCGGGGGGACAAACACCGGGGAGCTGTTTTTT
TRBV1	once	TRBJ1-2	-	CTSSQDRDYGYTF	TGCACCAGCAGCCAAGATCGAGACTATGGCTACACCTTC
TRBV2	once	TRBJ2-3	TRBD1	CASSRTGGAGTDTQYF	TGTGCCAGCAGTCGGACAGGGGGCGCAGGCACAGATACGCAGTATTTT
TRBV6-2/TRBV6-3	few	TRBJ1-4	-	CASSRGGEKLFF	TGTGCCAGCAGTCGCGGCGGTGAAAAACTGTTTTTT
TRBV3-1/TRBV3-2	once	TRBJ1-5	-	CASSQAGLRQPQHF	TGTGCCAGCAGCCAAGCAGGGTTGAGGCAGCCCCAGCATTTT
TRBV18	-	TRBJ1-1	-	CASSPVQGNTEAFF	TGTGCCAGCTCACCAGTACAGGGGAACACTGAAGCTTTCTTT
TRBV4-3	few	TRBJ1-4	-	CASSQDTRTNEKLFF	TGCGCCAGCAGCCAAGATACTCGGACTAATGAAAAACTGTTTTTT
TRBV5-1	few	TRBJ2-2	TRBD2	CASSPSGSTGELFF	TGCGCCAGCAGTCCTAGCGGTTCCACCGGGGAGCTGTTTTTT
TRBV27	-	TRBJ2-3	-	CASSLVRLSDTQYF	TGTGCCAGCAGTTTGGTCAGACTTTCAGATACGCAGTATTTT
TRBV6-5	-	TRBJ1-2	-	CASSDNIYGYTF	TGTGCCAGCAGCGACAACATCTATGGCTACACCTTC
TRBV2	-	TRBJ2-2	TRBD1	CASSVDRGNTGELFF	TGTGCCAGCAGTGTCGACAGGGGGAACACCGGGGAGCTGTTTTTT
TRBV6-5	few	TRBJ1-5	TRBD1	CASSSTGQGSQPQHF	TGTGCCAGCAGTTCGACAGGACAGGGTTCACAGCCCCAGCATTTT
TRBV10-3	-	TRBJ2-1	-	CAISGATTYNEQFF	TGTGCCATCAGTGGGGCGACAACCTACAATGAGCAGTTCTTC
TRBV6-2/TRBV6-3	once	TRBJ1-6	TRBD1	CASSLKRGPGSLTPLHF	TGTGCCAGCAGTTTGAAAAGGGGGCCGGGGAGTTTGACACCCCTCCACTTT
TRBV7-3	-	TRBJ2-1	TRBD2	CASSLSSGGPYNEQFF	TGTGCCAGCAGCTTATCCAGCGGGGGACCTTACAATGAGCAGTTCTTC
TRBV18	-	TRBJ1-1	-	CASSPRDGDTEAFF	TGTGCCAGCTCCCCACGAGACGGGGACACTGAAGCTTTCTTT
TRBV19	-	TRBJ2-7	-	CASSPIHGSYEQYF	TGTGCCAGTAGTCCCATTCACGGCTCCTACGAGCAGTACTTC
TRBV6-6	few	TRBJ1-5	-	CASRAGASNQPQHF	TGTGCCAGCAGAGCGGGGGCTAGCAATCAGCCCCAGCATTTT
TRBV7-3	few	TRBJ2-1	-	CASSLMASYNEQFF	TGTGCCAGCAGCTTAATGGCCTCCTACAATGAGCAGTTCTTC
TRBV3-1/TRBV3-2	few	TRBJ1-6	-	CASSQRDNSPLHF	TGTGCCAGCAGCCAGAGGGATAATTCACCCCTCCACTTT
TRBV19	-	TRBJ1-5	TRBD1	CASSSGTGYQPQHF	TGTGCCAGTAGTTCGGGGACAGGCTATCAGCCCCAGCATTTT
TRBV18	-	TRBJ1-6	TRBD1	CASSPQDAGGNSPLHF	TGTGCCAGCTCACCACAGGATGCAGGGGGTAATTCACCCCTCCACTTT
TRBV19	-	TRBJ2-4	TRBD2	CASSMGLAGNIQYF	TGTGCCAGTAGTATGGGGCTAGCGGGAAACATTCAGTACTTC
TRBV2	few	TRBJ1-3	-	CASRGNGNSGNTIYF	TGTGCCAGCAGGGGGAACGGGAACTCTGGAAACACCATATATTTT
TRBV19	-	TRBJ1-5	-	CASSAIGGGREPQHF	TGTGCCAGTAGTGCGATAGGGGGGGGAAGGGAGCCCCAGCATTTT
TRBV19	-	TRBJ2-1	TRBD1	CASSMWGQGYNEQFF	TGTGCCAGTAGTATGTGGGGACAGGGGTACAATGAGCAGTTCTTC
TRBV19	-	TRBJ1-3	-	CASIESGISGNTIYF	TGTGCCAGTATAGAATCCGGGATCTCTGGAAACACCATATATTTT
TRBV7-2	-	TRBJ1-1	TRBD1	CASAGQGGLWTEAFF	TGTGCCAGCGCCGGACAGGGGGGACTGTGGACTGAAGCTTTCTTT
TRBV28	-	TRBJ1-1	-	CASSLDSLGYGEAFF	TGTGCCAGCAGTTTAGACAGCCTAGGTTATGGTGAAGCTTTCTTT
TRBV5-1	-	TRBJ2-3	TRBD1	CASSSGGGQATDTQYF	TGCGCCAGCAGCTCCGGTGGGGGACAGGCCACAGATACGCAGTATTTT